This T cell receptor (beta chain) was sequenced for a study of TIL therapy for anti-PD-1-resistant metastatic lung cancer. Turning to the study itself: Most patients had lung adenocarcinoma.

In regard to this clone: Its antigen is still unknown.

The immunoSEQ assay was v3. Measured with immunoSEQ multiplex PCR; TCRdb has only the in-frame clones, and not every one. The sample contains about 10,000 clones, 55% to 60% of which appear only once. Time point given: pre-treatment sample, taken before nivolumab and TIL therapy. The tumor samples were excised metastases, mostly pleural nodules or supraclavicular lymph nodes. Patients then received nivolumab; progressors got lymphodepletion, TIL and IL-2. General study findings and limits: TIL cultures after expansion showed higher clonality and lower diversity than baseline tumor (median around 6% vs 30%).

Sequencing used tumor tissue, obtained at baseline. This TCR was sampled from a person aged 25 to 85 with non-small cell lung cancer.

CDR3 in amino acids: CASSVYNEQFF. The CDR3 region has the DNA TGTGCCAGCAGTGTTTACAATGAGCAGTTCTTC. V and J are TRBV2 and TRBJ2-1; no firm D call. The CDR3 loop spans 11 amino acids. Trimming stripped 4 bases from V and 4 bases from J, with 2 bases between. Germline V gene lookup returns CDR1 SNHLY and CDR2 FYNNEI.